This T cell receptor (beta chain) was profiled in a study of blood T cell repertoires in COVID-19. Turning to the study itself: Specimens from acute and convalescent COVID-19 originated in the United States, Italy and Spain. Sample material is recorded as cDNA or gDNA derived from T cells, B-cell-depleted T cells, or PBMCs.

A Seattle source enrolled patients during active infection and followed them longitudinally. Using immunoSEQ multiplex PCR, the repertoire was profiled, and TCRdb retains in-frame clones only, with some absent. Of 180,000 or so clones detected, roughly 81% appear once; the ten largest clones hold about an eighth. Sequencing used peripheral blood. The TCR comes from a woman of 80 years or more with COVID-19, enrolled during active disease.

CDR3 protein: CASSLPNRVWGDTQYF. The CDR3 DNA sequence: TGTGCCAGCAGTTTGCCGAACAGGGTTTGGGGAGATACGCAGTATTTT. V is TRBV28 and J is TRBJ2-3; D possibly corresponds to TRBD1 (6 bases). V lost 3 bases, J lost 5 bases, and 18 bases lay in between. This CDR3 region has 16 residues. Germline lookup yields CDR1 MDHEN and CDR2 SYDVKM.